What follows are 25 T cell receptor beta chains derived from one specimen sequenced in a study of shared clonotypes between healthy human individuals. The protocol was immunoSEQ multiplex PCR, while the TCRdb copy is restricted to in-frame clones and leaves out a portion. The table includes roughly 700,000 clones, around 74% detected once. Sequencing was carried out using memory CD4+ T cells sorted from blood. Subset meaning: CD45RA-negative fraction. These receptors were taken from a woman between 25 and 40 years old in good health.

The chain is built from TRBV7-2 and TRBJ2-2; D is uncertain. The CDR3 runs to 13 residues. The V gene lost 2 bases and the J gene lost 8 bases, with 9 bases spanning the gap. Germline CDR1 reads SGHTA; CDR2 reads FQGNSA. CDR3 nucleotides: TGTGCCAGCAGCTTAATATGGGAAGGGGAGCTGTTTTTT. Its protein is CASSLIWEGELFF. The complete variable domain, with remaining parts taken from reference TRBV7-2 and TRBJ2-2, reads GAGVSQSPSNKVTEKGKDVELRCDPISGHTALYWYRQSLGQGLEFLIYFQGNSAPDKSGLPSDRFSAERTGGSVSTLTIQRTQQEDSAVYLCASSLIWEGELFFGEGSRLTVL.

The chain uses TRBV7-2 and TRBJ1-2, with D perhaps TRBD1 (5 bases). The germline V gene has CDR1 SGHTA and CDR2 FQGNSA. This CDR3 is built from 17 residues. V lost 5 bases and J lost 7, with 26 bases in between. CDR3 DNA sequence: TGTGCCAGCAGCAACCCACTAGGTCAGGGAGCCGGCCGTGGCTACACCTTC. This encodes CASSNPLGQGAGRGYTF.

The CDR3 loop is CAISDQPGQQGAGELFF. DNA of the CDR3: TGTGCCATCAGTGACCAGCCGGGACAACAAGGGGCCGGGGAGCTGTTTTTT. J is TRBJ2-2 and V is TRBV10-3, with TRBD1 as a possible D gene (6 bases). V shed 3 bases and J shed 6 bases, with 20 bases lying between them. The germline CDR1 and CDR2 sequences are ENHRY and SYGVKD. The CDR3 covers 17 residues.

The V call is TRBV5-1, the J call TRBJ2-7; 10 nucleotides match TRBD2. Per germline, CDR1 SGHRS and CDR2 YFSETQ. The CDR3 runs to 15 residues. J was trimmed by 5 bases and V by 0 bases; bases with no gene match: 5. In DNA, the CDR3 is TGCGCCAGCAGCTTGGTGGCTAGCGGGAGACACGAGCAGTACTTC. Translation: CASSLVASGRHEQYF.

A few counts support this clone. V gene TRBV19 combines with J gene TRBJ2-7; weak D call: TRBD2 (5 bases). The V and J ends lost 1 base and 3 bases respectively, with 7 bases between them. CDR1 is LNHDA and CDR2 is SQIVND in the germline V gene (reference sequence). The length of the CDR3 is 13 residues. DNA for the CDR3: TGTGCCAGTAGTATAGGTGGAGGCTACGAGCAGTACTTC. Residues: CASSIGGGYEQYF.

This sequence joins TRBV10-3 and TRBJ2-7; the D is unclear. V lost 2 bases to trimming and J lost 7 bases, with 6 bases between them. In germline, CDR1 is ENHRY, CDR2 SYGVKD. CDR3 size: 11 residues. In DNA form, the CDR3 reads TGTGCCATCAGTGAGGTCAGGGAGCAGTACTTC. This translates into CAISEVREQYF.

A few counts support this clone. This rearrangement joins TRBV7-9 to TRBJ2-6; 8 bases are a match to TRBD1. CDR1 and CDR2 (germline): SEHNR, FQNEAQ (reference sequence). This CDR3 region has 17 residues. The J segment lost 2 bases and the V segment lost 5 bases, leaving 8 bases of the junction unmatched. The CDR3 reads CASSILQGVTGANVLTF. The CDR3 bases are TGTGCCAGCAGCATACTACAGGGGGTCACTGGGGCCAACGTCCTGACTTTC.

This sequence joins TRBV11-2 and TRBJ2-7; TRBD2 agrees at 7 bases. The CDR3 extends over 15 amino acids. The trim removed 4 bases at V and 3 bases at J, leaving 9 bases unmatched. Germline-derived CDR1 and CDR2 are SGHAT and FQNNGV. Written as DNA, the CDR3 is TGTGCCAGCAGCTCCTTGATGGCGGGAGTCTACGAGCAGTACTTC. It codes for CASSSLMAGVYEQYF. The complete variable domain, with remaining parts taken from reference TRBV11-2 and TRBJ2-7, reads EAGVAQSPRYKIIEKRQSVAFWCNPISGHATLYWYQQILGQGPKLLIQFQNNGVVDDSQLPKDRFSAERLKGVDSTLKIQPAKLEDSAVYLCASSSLMAGVYEQYFGPGTRLTVT.

The chain recombines TRBV29-1 with TRBJ1-1, with D possibly matching TRBD1 (5 bases). Germline values: CDR1 SQVTM, CDR2 ANQGSEA. The CDR3 sequence is 14 residues long. The V and J ends lost 4 bases and 5 bases respectively, with 17 bases between them. In DNA form, the CDR3 reads TGCAGCGTTGCGGCGGGGGGGGAGGAAACTGAAGCTTTCTTT. Protein product: CSVAAGGEETEAFF.

This clone was counted only a few times. The V gene is TRBV19, the J gene TRBJ1-1, with 7 positions matching TRBD1. Germline lookup yields CDR1 LNHDA and CDR2 SQIVND (reference sequence). This CDR3 is built from 13 residues. V shed 11 bases, J shed 1 base, and the junction held 7 bases outside the gene matches. Here the CDR3 reads CAVGDRQNTEAFF. CDR3 nucleotides: TGTGCCGTAGGGGACAGACAGAACACTGAAGCTTTCTTT. Full variable domain (outside the CDR3, taken from reference TRBV19 and TRBJ1-1): DGGITQSPKYLFRKEGQNVTLSCEQNLNHDAMYWYRQDPGQGLRLIYYSQIVNDFQKGDIAEGYSVSREKKESFPLTVTSAQKNPTAFYLCAVGDRQNTEAFFGQGTRLTVV.

V and J are TRBV28 and TRBJ2-7, with a possible D match to TRBD1 (5 bases). Per germline, CDR1 MDHEN and CDR2 SYDVKM. This CDR3 has 15 amino acids. Trimming took 6 bases from V and 6 from J, leaving 21 bases between them. The CDR3 bases are TGTGCCAGCAGCCAATCGGACACCCGGGCTCGCGAGCAGTACTTC. Amino acids: CASSQSDTRAREQYF.

This chain connects TRBV6-4 to TRBJ1-5; a weak D match, TRBD1 (5 bases). Germline V gene lookup returns CDR1 MRHNA and CDR2 SNTAGT. Trimming shortened V by 2 bases and J by 0 bases, and 11 bases separated the two germline ends. The CDR3 is 16 amino acids. The CDR3 DNA follows: TGTGCCAGCAGTGACCCGGGACCGTGTAGCAATCAGCCCCAGCATTTT. It yields the protein CASSDPGPCSNQPQHF.

This clone was picked up a small number of times. The V call is TRBV6-5, the J call TRBJ2-7; possibly TRBD1 for D (6 bases). The CDR3 covers 15 residues. Germline V gene lookup returns CDR1 MNHEY and CDR2 SVGAGI. V lost 0 bases and J lost 2, with 11 bases in between. CDR3 sequence reads: CASSYSTGRAYEQYF. CDR3 DNA sequence: TGTGCCAGCAGTTACTCCACAGGGAGAGCCTACGAGCAGTACTTC.

The chain combines TRBV28 with TRBJ2-7, with D possibly matching TRBD1 (6 bases). Germline assignment: CDR1 MDHEN and CDR2 SYDVKM. V lost 6 bases and J 4 bases, leaving 25 bases between the germline ends. This CDR3 comprises 17 residues. The CDR3 nucleotides read TGTGCCAGCAGCTCCCCGGGGCGAACAGGGAAGTCGTACGAGCAGTACTTC. Translating it yields CASSSPGRTGKSYEQYF.

This clone appeared a few times. CDR3 region: CATKRDLQTGELFF. CDR3 coding DNA: TGTGCCACGAAACGGGACTTGCAAACCGGGGAGCTGTTTTTT. The chain is built from TRBV19 and TRBJ2-2, with D possibly TRBD2 on 6 matching bases. Trimming took 10 bases from V and 5 from J, leaving 17 bases between them. From germline, CDR1 is LNHDA and CDR2 SQIVND (reference sequence). The CDR3 covers 14 residues.

This sequence joins TRBV14 and TRBJ2-5; 9 bases align to TRBD2. The CDR3 consists of 16 residues. Per germline, CDR1 SGHDN and CDR2 FVKESK. Trimming cost V 1 base and J 7 bases; bases outside gene matches: 10. The CDR3, as DNA: TGTGCCAGCAGCCAAGCGCTAGCGGGGATGATGGGGACCCAGTACTTC. This gives the protein CASSQALAGMMGTQYF.

The chain uses TRBV5-1 and TRBJ2-1, with no clear D. V lost 4 bases to trimming and J lost 5 bases, with 22 bases between them. The CDR3 covers 17 residues. From germline, CDR1 is SGHRS and CDR2 YFSETQ. This chain's CDR3 is CASSPALGRYLNNEQFF. The CDR3 DNA sequence: TGCGCCAGCAGCCCCGCCCTCGGGCGGTACTTAAACAATGAGCAGTTCTTC.

CDR3 in DNA: TGTGCCAGTAGTGACCGCCCCAACACTAAGGGCGATGAGCAGTTCTTC. As protein: CASSDRPNTKGDEQFF. The V call is TRBV19, the J call TRBJ2-1; no clear D. The V and J ends lost 5 bases and 8 bases respectively, with 22 bases between them. The germline CDR1 and CDR2 sequences are LNHDA and SQIVND (reference sequence). CDR3 length: 16 amino acids.

This chain connects TRBV28 to TRBJ1-3; D is uncertain. Germline assignment: CDR1 MDHEN and CDR2 SYDVKM. V gave up 2 bases and J gave up 0 bases, with 11 bases separating them. The CDR3 spans 16 residues. The DNA of the CDR3 is TGTGCCAGCAGTTTACTTACCGTAAGCTCTGGAAACACCATATATTTT. Amino acid sequence: CASSLLTVSSGNTIYF.

This chain links TRBV28 with TRBJ2-7, with 11 bases identical to TRBD2. V dropped 7 bases and J dropped 1; count of bases not matched to a gene: 3. Germline V lookup: CDR1 MDHEN, CDR2 SYDVKM. The CDR3 sequence is 14 residues long. CDR3 nucleotides: TGTGCCAGCACGGGGACTAGCGGATCCTACGAGCAGTACTTC. As protein: CASTGTSGSYEQYF.

The chain combines TRBV7-6 with TRBJ2-6, with D unresolved. The ends were cut back, 0 bases at V and 3 bases at J, with 9 bases in the middle. CDR1 and CDR2 from the germline V gene are SGHVS and FNYEAQ. This CDR3 comprises 16 residues. The CDR3 coding sequence is TGTGCCAGCAGCTTAGCTTCGGGTGGTGGGGCCAACGTCCTGACTTTC. Translating gives CASSLASGGGANVLTF.

There are a few counts of this clone. The junction departs from the called germline gene at one end, perhaps through a read error. This chain links TRBV29-1 with TRBJ1-1; D remains unclear. The CDR3 runs to 12 residues. Germline V gives CDR1 SQVTM, CDR2 ANQGSEA. CDR3 DNA: TGCAGCGTTGAGAGCTCCGCCGGCGGATTAGTCTTT. It is translated as CSVESSAGGLVF. The full variable domain, its missing parts supplied by reference TRBV29-1 and TRBJ1-1, is SAVISQKPSRDICQRGTSLTIQCQVDSQVTMMFWYRQQPGQSLTLIATANQGSEATYESGFVIDKFPISRPNLTFSTLTVSNMSPEDSSIYLCSVESSAGGLVFGQGTRLTVV.

This clone showed up just a few times. The genes are TRBV7-2 and TRBJ2-7, with 9 bases lining up with TRBD1. The CDR3 extends over 16 amino acids. Germline-derived CDR1 and CDR2 are SGHTA and FQGNSA. Trimming took 4 bases from V and 5 from J; bases not matched to a gene: 12. The CDR3 sequence is CASSSTPRDRVNEQYF. CDR3 coding DNA: TGTGCCAGCAGCTCGACACCCCGGGACAGGGTGAACGAGCAGTACTTC. Full variable domain (remainder filled in from reference TRBV7-2 and TRBJ2-7): GAGVSQSPSNKVTEKGKDVELRCDPISGHTALYWYRQSLGQGLEFLIYFQGNSAPDKSGLPSDRFSAERTGGSVSTLTIQRTQQEDSAVYLCASSSTPRDRVNEQYFGPGTRLTVT.

V and J are TRBV5-1 and TRBJ2-7, with D maybe TRBD1 (6 bases). Trimming pared 6 bases from V and 1 base from J, leaving 14 bases between. CDR1 SGHRS and CDR2 YFSETQ come from the germline V gene. The CDR3 has 14 amino acids. The CDR3, as DNA: TGCGCCAGCAAGGGAACACAGGGTTCCTACGAGCAGTACTTC. It codes for CASKGTQGSYEQYF. The complete variable domain, with remaining parts taken from reference TRBV5-1 and TRBJ2-7, reads KAGVTQTPRYLIKTRGQQVTLSCSPISGHRSVSWYQQTPGQGLQFLFEYFSETQRNKGNFPGRFSGRQFSNSRSEMNVSTLELGDSALYLCASKGTQGSYEQYFGPGTRLTVT.

The rearrangement links TRBV5-1 to TRBJ2-4, with D maybe TRBD1 (6 bases). The CDR3 consists of 13 residues. Germline-derived CDR1 and CDR2 are SGHRS and YFSETQ. Trimming left V 4 bases short and J 10 bases short, with 15 bases between. CDR3 protein: CASSPAQQGIQYF. Here the CDR3 DNA reads TGCGCCAGCAGCCCCGCTCAGCAGGGGATTCAGTACTTC.